This entry is about one T cell receptor (beta chain). Its antigen is not yet known. The input lacks base qualities; no much larger clone sits a single base away. The entire isolated RNA was reverse transcribed using the High Capacity cDNA Reverse Transcription Kit, and thus expressed TCRB transcripts were sequenced. Deep immunoSEQ sequencing was performed on naive, central memory and regulatory T cell samples, with an average of roughly 3.6 million total reads per sample. After sorted cells were lysed in RLT buffer, RNA was extracted with DNase-treated RNeasy Micro or Mini kits, with the choice depending on cell number. Each cell subset was processed on its own to prevent cross-contamination, while patient and healthy donor samples were processed together. TCRB sequences were amplified from cDNA with the immunoSEQ multiplex PCR, producing 87-bp fragments spanning the CDR3 region. Sequencing of the amplicons was done on the Illumina HiSeq platform. The source study handled its data this way. Synthetic template baselines were used to correct PCR bias computationally, reads within Hamming distance 2 were collapsed, and singletons that could not be merged were discarded. Reads were aligned against IMGT so that V, D and J genes, CDR3 length and insertions or deletions at six rearrangement sites could be assigned. Clonotype counts were normalized to sorted cell number within each subset before computing true diversity and Gini coefficients with the tcR R package. The overlap coefficient, calculated on TCRB nucleotide sequences, was used to quantify repertoire sharing. Out-of-frame TCRB sequences from naive cells were analyzed as a proxy for the pre-selection repertoire. Held by TCRdb, this immuneACCESS table contains in-frame sequences only and omits some clones. Under half of the omission traces to an unresolved V gene where checked; the cause of the rest is unknown. Clonal size and the V and J genes are those of that table, whereas D and trimming came from the DNA. This sample lists 360,000 or so clones; less than 20% were detected once. The top ten constitute about 0.045% of the sample.

The data are from a study of beta chain features in type 1 diabetes (dated by TCRdb to 2016 to 2019). For the wider study: Patients and healthy donors did not differ in mean age, gender distribution, total cell number or subset yield. The study compared the TCRB repertoires of sorted circulating CD4+ T cell subsets in recently diagnosed type 1 diabetes patients with those in matched healthy donors. Across all samples, 107,917,701 sorted cells were examined, and cell number per subset correlated strongly with RNA yield. Whereas all 30 or so donors provided naive and central memory subsets, regulatory and stem cell-like memory subsets were isolated from just 8 patients and roughly 8 healthy donors.

From each donor, a single peripheral blood sample of around 120 mL on average was drawn into heparinised tubes. Naive, central memory, regulatory and stem cell-like memory CD4+ T cells were sorted on a BD FACSAria II using a panel including CD45RO, CCR7, CD25, CD127, CD95 and CD27. A purity above 95% was achieved for all sorted populations. PBMCs were isolated right away by Lymphoprep density gradient centrifugation and were stained directly, without culture. So that batch effects would be minimized, each experiment stained and sorted samples in pairs, pairing one healthy donor with one patient. Via the germline V gene, CDR1 is KGHSH and CDR2 LQKENI. V is clipped by 0 bases and J by 2 bases, and the sequence between their germline boundaries is 10 bases long. Spanning cysteine to phenylalanine, the CDR3 consists of 15 amino acids. Solely the CDR3 DNA is kept, with 45 bases framed from the first base.

What the study reported, not specific to this receptor: A moderate but significant shortening of TCRB CDR3 length was observed in type 1 diabetes patients in all four CD4+ subsets. Because cDNA was sequenced instead of genomic DNA, activated cells with high expression could be over-represented, although the groups did not differ in activation or CD3 levels. Shorter templates might be favored by PCR, yet because patient and control samples were amplified and corrected together, any such skew would affect both groups equally. Because small numbers of individuals were included in the HLA sub-analyses, any influence of HLA type on TCRB rearrangement was left unresolved. Naive, central memory and regulatory TCRB repertoires appeared to be more similar among patients than among healthy donors. At VDJ recombination sites, patients with type 1 diabetes made fewer insertions and deleted more nucleotides, a pattern implying thymic rearrangement abnormalities.

Sequenced input: naive CD4+ T cells from blood. Reading the label with the study, this specimen's cell subset or site is: true naive CD4+ T cells. This clonotype originated in a woman younger than 35 in good health. The chain couples TRBV18 to TRBJ2-5, with a weak D call of TRBD2 (5 bases match). The nucleotides are TGTGCCAGCTCACCACCGGAGGTCCTTCAAGAGACCCAGTACTTC. It translates as CASSPPEVLQETQYF.